This T cell receptor beta chain is drawn from a study of blood T cell repertoires in COVID-19. Study at large: The samples span acute and convalescent COVID-19 from the United States, Italy and Spain.

Clones were read by immunoSEQ multiplex PCR, and TCRdb kept only the in-frame ones, dropping some. The sample contains 350,000 or so clones, around nine tenths of which appear only once. A word on this clone: Other nucleotide sequences in the sample specify the same CDR3.

The CDR3 totals 15 residues. The V segment lost 2 bases and the J segment 4 bases; nucleotides outside the gene matches: 2. Germline V gene data show CDR1 as MNHEY and CDR2 as SMNVEV (reference sequence). The rearrangement joins TRBV27 to TRBJ2-1, with 10 bases identical to TRBD2. The sample taken for sequencing was PBMCs or T cells enriched from blood (not recorded which). The TCR originated in a woman aged 30 to 39 who had been exposed to COVID-19. The CDR3 is CASSLGSGGYNEQFF. As DNA, the CDR3 is TGTGCCAGCAGTTTAGGTAGCGGGGGGTACAATGAGCAGTTCTTC.